A single T cell receptor (beta chain) is shown here with its context. This record comes from a study of shared clonotypes between healthy human individuals. As for the study in general: Donor ages ranged 18 to 49 years: a couple of women, a few men.

Splitting the CD4+ cells yielded a CD45RA+ naive subset and a CD45RA-negative memory subset. The CDR3 is 12 amino acids. Trimming left V 3 bases short and J 7 bases short, with 11 bases between. The germline gives CDR1 SGDLS, CDR2 YYNGEE. Genomic DNA of every subset was divided equally among multiple immunoSEQ plates. As processed by the authors: For the immunoSEQ data, sequences were junction-only without quality scores, so filtering differed. Sequencing was performed with immunoSEQ multiplex PCR; in TCRdb, only in-frame clones are kept and a portion is missing. The D gene and trimming were derived from the DNA, and the V and J assignments and clone size from that table. Among 2 million to 2.5 million clones listed, roughly 95% were seen once.

The sequence was obtained from a man in his late teens or twenties in good health. Sequencing was carried out using naive CD4+ T cells sorted from blood. The subset was: CD45RA+ positively selected. The chain couples TRBV9 to TRBJ2-7; weak D call: TRBD2 (5 bases). The CDR3 DNA is TGTGCCAGCAGCGCCCGGACGGGGGAGCAGTACTTC. The encoded protein is CASSARTGEQYF.